This T cell receptor beta chain was recorded in a study of response to subunit inactivated influenza vaccine. Study observations and caveats: With each seasonal influenza vaccination, the authors suggested, few new T cells are recruited.

TCRdb re-derived calls from the RT-PCR reads in MiXCR, one entry per CDR3 protein. The table lists 860,000 or so distinct CDR3 sequences, around 20% of them singletons. Turning to this clonotype: What it binds is not known.

CDR3 length: 19 amino acids. V was cut by 1 base and J by 0 bases, with 21 bases left in between. Germline V gene data show CDR1 as LGHNA and CDR2 as YNFKEQ. This TCR was recovered from a man aged 45-60 years who received an inactivated influenza vaccine. This specimen consisted of PBMCs from blood, obtained approximately 5 days after vaccination. The chain employs TRBV4-2 and TRBJ1-1; D is undetermined. DNA of the CDR3: TGTGCCAGCAGCCAAGTACTCAATCGAGGCATCTCCATGAACACTGAAGCTTTCTTT. Residues: CASSQVLNRGISMNTEAFF.